This T cell receptor beta chain comes out of a study of CD8+CD57+ T cells in acquired aplastic anemia. Broader study findings: There were some 27 CD8+ CDR3 sequences that occurred in both patients and controls.

The CDR3 has 17 amino acids. V lost 1 base and J lost 3; bases outside the gene matches: 10. CDR1 is SGHKS, CDR2 YYEKEE, per germline (reference sequence). CD8+CD57+ cell expansion, shown by flow cytometry, had occurred in the patients selected for sequencing. For CDR3 and TCR beta VDJ profiling, genomic DNA was the template used. MiXCR, applied by TCRdb to the reads, yields one record per CDR3 protein. The sample shows 270,000 or so distinct CDR3 sequences, roughly 80% of them seen only once. Turning to this clonotype: Its antigen is not known.

The chain joins TRBV5-5 to TRBJ2-3, with 8 bases matching TRBD2. The clonotype was recovered from a human donor with aplastic anemia. Sequencing input: sorted CD4+, CD8+, or CD8+CD57+ T cells (not recorded which) from PBMCs. The CDR3 reads CASSLPTGAGETDTQYF. CDR3 nucleotides: TGTGCCAGCAGCTTGCCTACGGGAGCGGGAGAGACAGATACGCAGTATTTT. Using reference TRBV5-5 and TRBJ2-3 for the parts outside the CDR3, the full variable domain is DAGVTQSPTHLIKTRGQQVTLRCSPISGHKSVSWYQQVLGQGPQFIFQYYEKEERGRGNFPDRFSARQFPNYSSELNVNALLLGDSALYLCASSLPTGAGETDTQYFGPGTRLTVL.